These 19 T cell receptor beta chains share one sample of origin, sequenced in a study of T cell responses to AZD1222 COVID-19 vaccine. TCRdb's table, derived via immunoSEQ multiplex PCR, lists solely in-frame clones and lacks some. Among over 100,000 clones listed, approximately 87% were seen once. Source: peripheral blood, taken on day 0 of AZD1222 vaccination. These receptors were obtained from an adult in good health.

The chain is built from TRBV5-1 and TRBJ2-1, with TRBD2 matching over 11 bases. Germline-derived CDR1 and CDR2 are SGHRS and YFSETQ. The V segment lost 2 bases and the J segment 4 bases; nucleotides outside the gene matches: 8. CDR3 size: 17 residues. The CDR3 protein is CASSFGPGLAVYNEQFF. The CDR3 nucleotides read TGCGCCAGCAGCTTTGGACCGGGACTAGCGGTGTACAATGAGCAGTTCTTC.

This chain uses TRBV29-1 with TRBJ2-1; D unclear. From germline, CDR1 is SQVTM and CDR2 ANQGSEA. This CDR3 has 13 amino acids. V gave up 4 bases and J gave up 2 bases, with 9 bases separating them. The CDR3 DNA follows: TGCAGCGTTGGGTCCTCCGCCTACAATGAGCAGTTCTTC. Its translation is CSVGSSAYNEQFF.

CDR3 DNA sequence: TGTGCCAGCAGAGGACAGATGAACACTGAAGCTTTCTTT. Encoded protein: CASRGQMNTEAFF. The chain is built from TRBV28 and TRBJ1-1; D may be TRBD1 (6 bases). Trimming shortened V by 6 bases and J by 0 bases, and 8 bases separated the two germline ends. The CDR3 totals 13 residues. Germline-derived CDR1 and CDR2 are MDHEN and SYDVKM. Looking up the rest from reference TRBV28 and TRBJ1-1 gives the full variable domain: DVKVTQSSRYLVKRTGEKVFLECVQDMDHENMFWYRQDPGLGLRLIYFSYDVKMKEKGDIPEGYSVSREKKERFSLILESASTNQTSMYLCASRGQMNTEAFFGQGTRLTVV.

The chain carries TRBV19 and TRBJ1-1; possibly TRBD1 for D (6 bases). Germline CDR1 and CDR2: LNHDA and SQIVND (reference sequence). This CDR3 is 14 amino acids long. Trimming removed 6 bases at V and 1 base at J, with 12 bases between. CDR3 DNA: TGTGCCAGTAGACCGACAGGACCGAACACTGAAGCTTTCTTT. Its translation: CASRPTGPNTEAFF. Using reference TRBV19 and TRBJ1-1 for the parts outside the CDR3, the full variable domain is DGGITQSPKYLFRKEGQNVTLSCEQNLNHDAMYWYRQDPGQGLRLIYYSQIVNDFQKGDIAEGYSVSREKKESFPLTVTSAQKNPTAFYLCASRPTGPNTEAFFGQGTRLTVV.

This clone was detected only a few times. This chain links TRBV28 with TRBJ1-3; 8 nucleotides agree with TRBD1. Germline assignment: CDR1 MDHEN and CDR2 SYDVKM. The V segment lost 7 bases and the J segment 0 bases; nucleotides outside the gene matches: 5. This CDR3 contains 15 residues. The CDR3 DNA sequence: TGTGCCAGCACCACGGGACAGGTCTCTGGAAACACCATATATTTT. Residues: CASTTGQVSGNTIYF.

The chain uses TRBV7-9 and TRBJ1-2, with D perhaps matching TRBD1 (5 bases). V shed 3 bases and J shed 6 bases, with 11 bases lying between them. Germline loops: CDR1 SEHNR, CDR2 FQNEAQ (reference sequence). The CDR3 has 13 residues. This CDR3 reads CASSFGRENGYTF. The CDR3 DNA sequence: TGTGCCAGCAGCTTCGGCAGGGAGAATGGCTACACCTTC.

This sequence joins TRBV6-4 and TRBJ2-3, with D perhaps assigned TRBD1 or TRBD2 (6 bases each). CDR3 length: 14 residues. CDR1 MRHNA and CDR2 SNTAGT come from the germline V gene. Trimming cost V 3 bases and J 2 bases, with 9 bases left between them. CDR3 nucleotide sequence: TGTGCCAGCAGTGAGGGGGGCTACACAGATACGCAGTATTTT. Amino acid sequence: CASSEGGYTDTQYF.

This chain joins TRBV6-2 or TRBV6-3 and TRBJ1-5; D is perhaps TRBD1 (6 bases). Trimming removed 4 bases at V and 0 bases at J, with 16 bases between. The CDR3 runs 17 residues. Germline CDR1 MNHEY, CDR2 SVGEGT. Written as DNA, the CDR3 is TGTGCCAGCAGTTTTTCGACCTACAGGGTTAGCAATCAGCCCCAGCATTTT. Protein: CASSFSTYRVSNQPQHF.

V usage is TRBV30 and J usage is TRBJ2-1; 7 bases match TRBD2. The germline V gene encodes CDR1 GTSNPN and CDR2 SVGIG (reference sequence). The CDR3 contains 17 residues. V dropped 0 bases and J dropped 5; count of bases not matched to a gene: 13. CDR3 DNA: TGTGCCTGGAGTGTATGGTTAGCTAGCGGCTCACACAATGAGCAGTTCTTC. Translating it yields CAWSVWLASGSHNEQFF.

Concerning this clone: Other DNA sequences in this sample translate to the same CDR3. V gene TRBV5-1 combines with J gene TRBJ2-5, with D perhaps matching TRBD1 (6 bases). The germline gives CDR1 SGHRS, CDR2 YFSETQ. Trimming stripped 2 bases from V and 2 bases from J, with 7 bases between. This CDR3 spans 13 amino acids. The CDR3 here is CASSLQGQETQYF. The CDR3 DNA sequence: TGCGCCAGCAGCTTACAGGGACAAGAGACCCAGTACTTC.

The V call is TRBV7-2, the J call TRBJ1-2, with D perhaps TRBD1 (6 bases). The CDR3 has 13 amino acids. V was cut by 10 bases and J by 2 bases, with 14 bases left in between. Per the germline V gene, CDR1 is SGHTA and CDR2 is FQGNSA. CDR3 sequence reads: CATALGANYGYTF. The CDR3 nucleotides are TGTGCCACTGCTTTGGGGGCAAACTATGGCTACACCTTC.

This chain links TRBV5-1 with TRBJ2-3; 13 nucleotides match TRBD2. V gave up 4 bases and J gave up 2 bases; unmatched junction bases: 4. Germline-derived CDR1 and CDR2 are SGHRS and YFSETQ. The CDR3 is 16 residues long. CDR3 DNA sequence: TGCGCCAGCAGCAAAGGGACTAGCGGGGTCACAGATACGCAGTATTTT. Amino acids: CASSKGTSGVTDTQYF.

The rearrangement joins TRBV2 to TRBJ1-1, with TRBD1 matching over 8 bases. Trimming removed 4 bases from V and 7 bases from J; junction bases left unmatched: 8. The germline V gene encodes CDR1 SNHLY and CDR2 FYNNEI. The CDR3 sequence is 14 residues long. In nucleotides, the CDR3 is TGTGCCAGCAGTGCGGGCAGGGGGCTCAGTGAAGCTTTCTTT. Protein: CASSAGRGLSEAFF.

This rearrangement joins TRBV28 to TRBJ1-3; maybe TRBD1 (6 bases). Trimming stripped 2 bases from V and 0 bases from J, with 14 bases between. The CDR3 runs to 17 residues. The V gene's germline CDR1 is MDHEN and CDR2 SYDVKM. Here the CDR3 reads CASSLRGHPSSGNTIYF. The CDR3 DNA follows: TGTGCCAGCAGTTTAAGGGGACACCCGAGCTCTGGAAACACCATATATTTT.

The rearrangement joins TRBV30 to TRBJ2-1; no reliable D call. V shed 3 bases and J shed 10 bases, with 16 bases lying between them. The CDR3 consists of 13 residues. Germline V gene sequence: CDR1 GTSNPN, CDR2 SVGIG (reference sequence). The CDR3 bases are TGTGCCTGGAGACCCTCGGCGCCCGGGGAGCAGTTCTTC. Amino acids: CAWRPSAPGEQFF.

The genes are TRBV29-1 and TRBJ2-5; D remains unclear. The CDR3 has 12 amino acids. Trimming pared 7 bases from V and 0 bases from J, leaving 9 bases between. Germline values: CDR1 SQVTM, CDR2 ANQGSEA. DNA for the CDR3: TGCAGCGCTCAGGAGTACCAAGAGACCCAGTACTTC. Its protein is CSAQEYQETQYF.

The CDR3 DNA is TGTGCCAGCAGGTTAAGGGGGTTGGGACAGAAAGCCTACGAGCAGTACTTC. Translation: CASRLRGLGQKAYEQYF. V usage is TRBV28 and J usage is TRBJ2-7; TRBD1 matches at 7 bases. The V and J ends lost 6 bases and 2 bases, in that order; junction bases with no gene match: 16. The CDR3 has 17 amino acids. Per germline, CDR1 MDHEN and CDR2 SYDVKM.

The V call is TRBV5-1, the J call TRBJ2-1; D remains ambiguous. Germline CDR1 SGHRS, CDR2 YFSETQ. V was shortened by 4 bases and J by 8 bases, with 13 bases between the two germline ends. This CDR3 is 13 amino acids long. The CDR3 DNA sequence: TGCGCCAGCAGCGGAGTGATAGTAGATGAGCAGTTCTTC. It specifies CASSGVIVDEQFF.

Notes on this clone: The same CDR3 arises from other DNA sequences in this sample as well. The chain combines TRBV9 with TRBJ1-2; possibly TRBD1 for D (5 bases). The V gene's germline CDR1 is SGDLS and CDR2 YYNGEE. Trimming took off 2 bases at V and 3 bases at J, with 8 bases between the two ends. The CDR3 is 13 residues long. CDR3 nucleotide sequence: TGTGCCAGCAGCGTTGGGGGGGACTATGGCTACACCTTC. Its protein product is CASSVGGDYGYTF.